The 24 T cell receptor beta chains below come from one sample, sequenced in a study of blood T cell repertoires in COVID-19. The method was immunoSEQ multiplex PCR; TCRdb's version includes in-frame clones alone and lacks a portion of them. The sample lists around 280,000 clones; about 90% were seen once. Sequenced sample: peripheral blood. The receptors were gathered from a young woman who had recovered from COVID-19.

V gene TRBV6-2 or TRBV6-3 combines with J gene TRBJ1-1; D gene ambiguous. Looked up from germline, CDR1 is MNHEY and CDR2 is SVGEGT. This CDR3 is built from 13 residues. Trimming left V 5 bases short and J 5 bases short, with 12 bases between. The CDR3 is CASSPGSTTEAFF. CDR3 nucleotide sequence: TGTGCCAGCAGTCCCGGGTCTACTACTGAAGCTTTCTTT.

Only a few counts were recorded for this clone. The chain couples TRBV5-6 to TRBJ2-7; 10 bases match TRBD2. The V gene end was trimmed by 0 bases and the J gene end by 6 bases; junction bases not matched to a gene: 6. CDR1 is SGHDT and CDR2 is YYEEEE in the germline V gene. There are 15 residues in the CDR3. CDR3 DNA sequence: TGTGCCAGCAGCTTGGATCCTAGCGGGAGCCGCGAGCAGTACTTC. Its translation: CASSLDPSGSREQYF. The full variable domain, rest sourced from reference TRBV5-6 and TRBJ2-7, is DAGVTQSPTHLIKTRGQQVTLRCSPKSGHDTVSWYQQALGQGPQFIFQYYEEEERQRGNFPDRFSGHQFPNYSSELNVNALLLGDSALYLCASSLDPSGSREQYFGPGTRLTVT.

CDR3 nucleotide sequence: TGTGCCAGCGCGGGGCGCCCCTACGAGCAGTACTTC. This encodes CASAGRPYEQYF. J is TRBJ2-7 and V is TRBV2; tentatively, D is TRBD2 (6 bases). Looked up from germline, CDR1 is SNHLY and CDR2 is FYNNEI. Trimming shortened V by 8 bases and J by 2 bases, and 10 bases separated the two germline ends. The CDR3 loop spans 12 amino acids.

V and J are TRBV6-6 and TRBJ2-7; D may be TRBD2 (7 bases). CDR3 size: 13 residues. Germline V gene sequence: CDR1 MNHNY, CDR2 SVGAGI (reference sequence). Trimming cost V 3 bases and J 4 bases, with 10 bases left between them. DNA of the CDR3: TGTGCCAGCAGTTATGAGGGGGGGTACGAGCAGTACTTC. Amino acids: CASSYEGGYEQYF.

V usage is TRBV5-1 and J usage is TRBJ2-3; 7 positions match TRBD2. Per the germline V gene, CDR1 is SGHRS and CDR2 is YFSETQ. The V gene end was trimmed by 6 bases and the J gene end by 4 bases; junction bases not matched to a gene: 8. The CDR3 is 14 residues long. CDR3 in amino acids: CASTRTRGADTQYF. The CDR3 nucleotides are TGCGCCAGCACTCGGACTAGAGGTGCAGATACGCAGTATTTT.

The rearrangement uses TRBV5-1 and TRBJ2-3; D uncertain. This CDR3 region has 15 residues. The ends were cut back, 2 bases at V and 0 bases at J, with 10 bases in the middle. The germline CDR1 and CDR2 sequences are SGHRS and YFSETQ. CDR3 residues: CASSLSWQSTDTQYF. CDR3 nucleotide sequence: TGCGCCAGCAGCTTATCATGGCAGAGCACAGATACGCAGTATTTT.

The V and J genes are TRBV29-1 and TRBJ2-1, with a possible D match to TRBD2 (6 bases). The CDR3 covers 16 residues. Germline V gene data show CDR1 as SQVTM and CDR2 as ANQGSEA. V lost 7 bases to trimming and J lost 0 bases, with 19 bases between them. CDR3 region: CSALAGTLRSYNEQFF. The DNA for the CDR3 is TGCAGCGCCCTCGCCGGGACTCTTCGCTCCTACAATGAGCAGTTCTTC.

V is TRBV18 and J is TRBJ1-6; 11 bases map to TRBD1. The CDR3 covers 15 residues. Germline CDR1 and CDR2: KGHSH and LQKENI. Trimming cost V 2 bases and J 9 bases; bases outside gene matches: 3. CDR3 loop: CASSPDGTGGSPLHF. CDR3 DNA: TGTGCCAGCTCACCAGACGGGACAGGGGGTTCACCCCTCCACTTT.

The rearrangement links TRBV6-5 to TRBJ2-2; tentatively, D is TRBD2 (6 bases). Germline-derived CDR1 and CDR2 are MNHEY and SVGAGI. The CDR3 loop spans 14 amino acids. V dropped 5 bases and J dropped 7 bases, with 14 bases sitting between them. CDR3 amino acids: CASSPDFGSGELFF. CDR3 nucleotide sequence: TGTGCCAGCAGTCCCGATTTCGGGAGCGGGGAGCTGTTTTTT.

The chain uses TRBV27 and TRBJ2-7, with 8 positions matching TRBD1. The germline V gene encodes CDR1 MNHEY and CDR2 SMNVEV (reference sequence). This CDR3 contains 15 residues. Losses at the gene ends were 7 bases for V and 0 bases for J; bases not matched to a gene: 8. The CDR3 nucleotides read TGTGCCAGCAATCCGGGACAGGCGAACTCCTACGAGCAGTACTTC. This encodes CASNPGQANSYEQYF.

Notes on this clone: Distinct nucleotide sequences in the sample also encode this CDR3. The rearrangement links TRBV11-2 to TRBJ1-1; 7 bases line up with TRBD1. The V gene's germline CDR1 is SGHAT and CDR2 FQNNGV. With V trimmed by 5 bases and J by 5 bases, 5 bases remained unmatched. The CDR3 contains 13 residues. For the CDR3, the DNA is TGTGCCAGCAGCCCTAGGGGGCGAACTGAAGCTTTCTTT. It yields the protein CASSPRGRTEAFF.

The chain combines TRBV6-5 with TRBJ2-3; TRBD1 matches 8 bases. Germline CDR1 reads MNHEY; CDR2 reads SVGAGI. The J segment lost 5 bases and the V segment lost 6 bases, leaving 10 bases of the junction unmatched. The CDR3 extends over 15 amino acids. CDR3 protein: CASSALGQGEDTQYF. The CDR3 region has the DNA TGTGCCAGCAGCGCACTAGGACAGGGTGAAGATACGCAGTATTTT.

V gene TRBV3-1 (or the pseudogene TRBV3-2) combines with J gene TRBJ1-1, with 7 bases identical to TRBD1. V dropped 0 bases and J dropped 4; count of bases not matched to a gene: 11. Germline assignment: CDR1 LGHDT and CDR2 YNNKEL (reference sequence). The CDR3 totals 17 residues. The DNA for the CDR3 is TGTGCCAGCAGCCAAGAGGCCTCGGACAGGACCTCCACTGAAGCTTTCTTT. It is translated as CASSQEASDRTSTEAFF.

This chain uses TRBV25-1 with TRBJ2-5; no definite D call. Trimming left V 9 bases short and J 7 bases short, with 15 bases between. Germline CDR1 reads MGHDK; CDR2 reads SYGVNS. This CDR3 has 12 residues. The CDR3 region has the DNA TGTGCCAGTCGACTGACCCTGGGGACCCAGTACTTC. Protein sequence: CASRLTLGTQYF. Together with reference TRBV25-1 and TRBJ2-5, the CDR3 gives the full variable domain: EADIYQTPRYLVIGTGKKITLECSQTMGHDKMYWYQQDPGMELHLIHYSYGVNSTEKGDLSSESTVSRIRTEHFPLTLESARPSHTSQYLCASRLTLGTQYFGPGTRLLVL.

This chain connects TRBV5-4 to TRBJ1-3; D gene ambiguous. Trimming left V 5 bases short and J 4 bases short, with 10 bases between. Germline CDR1 is SGHNT and CDR2 is YYREEE (reference sequence). The CDR3 is 13 residues long. DNA of the CDR3: TGTGCCAGCAGGGCAGGCTTCGGAAACACCATATATTTT. It specifies CASRAGFGNTIYF.

The CDR3 sequence is CASSRAAGTGANTIYF. CDR3 bases: TGTGCCAGCAGCCGCGCCGCCGGGACAGGGGCAAACACCATATATTTT. The V gene is TRBV5-4, the J gene TRBJ1-3; 10 bases map to TRBD1. Unmatched junction bases numbered 10, after V lost 4 bases and J lost 6 bases. CDR3 length: 16 amino acids. CDR1 SGHNT and CDR2 YYREEE come from the germline V gene (reference sequence).

The J gene is TRBJ2-1, the V gene TRBV24-1, with D perhaps matching TRBD1 (6 bases). This CDR3 comprises 14 residues. Looked up from germline, CDR1 is KGHDR and CDR2 is SFDVKD. V lost 8 bases to trimming and J lost 5 bases, with 15 bases between them. CDR3 amino acids: CATKQGARNNEQFF. As DNA, the CDR3 is TGTGCCACCAAACAGGGTGCCCGGAACAATGAGCAGTTCTTC.

This clone was seen once. This chain uses TRBV27 with TRBJ2-7, with 7 positions matching TRBD1. The V and J ends lost 3 bases and 5 bases, in that order; junction bases with no gene match: 4. This CDR3 has 13 amino acids. The germline V gene encodes CDR1 MNHEY and CDR2 SMNVEV (reference sequence). The CDR3 DNA is TGTGCCAGCAGTTTTTCTACAGGGGACGAGCAGTACTTC. This translates into CASSFSTGDEQYF.

J is TRBJ1-4 and V is TRBV28, with D unresolved. Trimming removed 5 bases from V and 0 bases from J, with 13 bases in between. The germline V gene has CDR1 MDHEN and CDR2 SYDVKM. There are 16 residues in the CDR3. This CDR3 is CASSPAVSTTNEKLFF. CDR3 sequence (DNA): TGTGCCAGCAGTCCTGCCGTTAGTACAACTAATGAAAAACTGTTTTTT.

CDR3 region: CASSWGLAGYNEQFF. Written as DNA, the CDR3 is TGTGCCAGCAGCTGGGGACTAGCAGGGTACAATGAGCAGTTCTTC. The chain uses TRBV7-3 and TRBJ2-1; 9 bases align to TRBD2. The CDR3 contains 15 residues. Germline CDR1 and CDR2: SGHTA and FQGTGA. J lost 4 bases, V lost 4 bases, and 5 bases had no gene match.

V usage is TRBV28 and J usage is TRBJ1-6; D may be TRBD1 (5 bases). The germline CDR1 and CDR2 sequences are MDHEN and SYDVKM. V lost 8 bases and J lost 10, with 15 bases in between. This CDR3 spans 13 amino acids. This CDR3 is CASLQEGPSPLHF. In DNA, the CDR3 is TGTGCCAGCTTACAGGAAGGGCCCTCACCCCTCCACTTT.

Only one count was recorded for this clone. The chain links TRBV18 to TRBJ2-5; TRBD2 aligns across 11 bases. Germline values: CDR1 KGHSH, CDR2 LQKENI. The V and J ends lost 8 bases and 3 bases, in that order; junction bases with no gene match: 5. The CDR3 loop spans 14 amino acids. CDR3 loop: CASTTSGVEETQYF. The CDR3 DNA reads TGTGCCAGCACGACTAGCGGGGTGGAAGAGACCCAGTACTTC.

The gene calls are TRBV7-9 and TRBJ1-3; maybe TRBD1 (5 bases). Trimming took 4 bases from V and 0 from J, leaving 19 bases between them. Germline loops: CDR1 SEHNR, CDR2 FQNEAQ (reference sequence). The CDR3 length is 18 residues. CDR3 sequence (DNA): TGTGCCAGCAGCTACCCAGGGCCACCTCCTCTCTCTGGAAACACCATATATTTT. Its translation is CASSYPGPPPLSGNTIYF.

Here the CDR3 DNA reads TGTGCCAGCAGCTTGTATGTAGCGGGGTCACAAGAGACCCAGTACTTC. This codes for CASSLYVAGSQETQYF. V gene TRBV5-6 combines with J gene TRBJ2-5; 8 nucleotides agree with TRBD2. The germline CDR1 and CDR2 sequences are SGHDT and YYEEEE. V was pared by 1 base and J by 2 bases, with 7 bases of the junction left unmatched. The length of the CDR3 is 16 residues.